Listed below are T cell receptor beta chains from one sample, sequenced in a study. TCRdb recomputed calls from the 5' RACE reads with MiXCR, one row per CDR3 protein. Of about 62,000 distinct CDR3 sequences in the sample, almost 30% are singletons; the top ten hold 2% to 2.5%. Material for sequencing was tumor-infiltrating naive CD4+ T cells sorted from the breast tumor. These receptors were collected from a female donor with breast cancer. The CDR3 runs from the conserved cysteine through the conserved F or W. The D gene is left open where the match is weak. Clone size, where shown, is once, few, many, or a class for clones that have expanded.

V gene	clone size	D gene	J gene	CDR3 protein	CDR3 DNA
TRBV6-5	once	-	TRBJ1-6	CASSYSAKESLHF	TGTGCCAGCAGTTACTCGGCGAAAGAATCCCTCCACTTT
TRBV3-1	few	-	TRBJ1-1	CASSQDGLGMNTEAFF	TGTGCCAGCAGCCAAGATGGTCTGGGAATGAACACTGAAGCTTTCTTT
TRBV28	-	-	TRBJ1-5	CASSLGATWGSKRNQPQHF	TGTGCCAGCAGTTTAGGGGCGACCTGGGGAAGTAAACGGAATCAGCCCCAGCATTTT
TRBV9	-	-	TRBJ1-1	CAGSRGTLGNTEAFF	TGTGCCGGCAGCCGGGGGACTCTGGGGAACACTGAAGCTTTCTTT
TRBV6-2/TRBV6-3	-	-	TRBJ1-2	CASSSQTVNYGYTF	TGTGCCAGCAGTTCCCAGACAGTTAACTATGGCTACACCTTC
TRBV7-9	few	-	TRBJ1-3	CASSLERPSGNTIYF	TGTGCCAGCAGCTTAGAGCGCCCCTCTGGAAACACCATATATTTT
TRBV12-3/TRBV12-4	few	-	TRBJ2-7	CASSVSRGFNEQYF	TGTGCCAGCAGCGTCAGTAGGGGATTCAACGAGCAGTACTTC
TRBV29-1	few	-	TRBJ1-1	CSVSSGENTEAFF	TGCAGCGTTTCTTCAGGGGAGAACACTGAAGCTTTCTTT
TRBV2	few	-	TRBJ2-3	CASSEGQDTQYF	TGTGCCAGCAGTGAAGGCCAAGATACGCAGTATTTT
TRBV4-3	-	-	TRBJ2-1	CASSQSLTSSSYNEQFF	TGCGCCAGCAGCCAATCTCTGACTAGTTCTTCCTACAATGAGCAGTTCTTC
TRBV4-1	-	-	TRBJ2-7	CASSQGGGLGSYEQYF	TGCGCCAGCAGCCAAGGTGGGGGGCTGGGTAGCTACGAGCAGTACTTC
TRBV20-1	few	TRBD1	TRBJ2-3	CSARPYRGSSTDTQYF	TGCAGTGCTAGACCATACAGGGGATCTAGCACAGATACGCAGTATTTT
TRBV12-3/TRBV12-4	few	-	TRBJ2-5	CASSLRAPPETQYF	TGTGCCAGCAGTTTAAGAGCACCTCCAGAGACCCAGTACTTC
TRBV7-9	-	-	TRBJ2-1	CASSLEWGSYNEQFF	TGTGCCAGCAGCTTAGAGTGGGGCTCCTACAATGAGCAGTTCTTC
TRBV5-1	-	-	TRBJ2-5	CASSLVGGGGETQYF	TGCGCCAGCAGCTTGGTCGGGGGCGGAGGGGAGACCCAGTACTTC
TRBV7-2	few	-	TRBJ2-2	CASSPSGLSNTGELFF	TGTGCCAGCAGCCCATCGGGACTCTCGAACACCGGGGAGCTGTTTTTT
TRBV12-3/TRBV12-4	few	TRBD1	TRBJ1-2	CASSSGQGNYGYTF	TGTGCCAGCAGCTCCGGACAGGGGAACTATGGCTACACCTTC
TRBV10-3	-	-	TRBJ1-1	CAILGIGTTEAFF	TGTGCCATCCTCGGTATTGGTACCACTGAAGCTTTCTTT
TRBV20-1	once	TRBD1	TRBJ1-5	CSATPGQGEQPQHF	TGCAGTGCTACTCCTGGACAGGGAGAGCAGCCCCAGCATTTT
TRBV7-9	many	TRBD2	TRBJ2-1	CASSLALAGTYNEQFF	TGTGCCAGCAGCTTAGCGCTAGCGGGAACTTACAATGAGCAGTTCTTC
TRBV7-3	-	-	TRBJ2-2	CASSWMVTGELFF	TGTGCCAGCAGCTGGATGGTCACCGGGGAGCTGTTTTTT
TRBV12-3/TRBV12-4	-	TRBD1	TRBJ1-1	CVSSPNQGQGAEAFF	TGTGTCAGCAGTCCAAACCAAGGACAGGGTGCTGAAGCTTTCTTT
TRBV11-2	-	-	TRBJ1-5	CASSLGPGQPQHF	TGTGCCAGCAGCTTAGGACCAGGACAGCCCCAGCATTTT
TRBV18	few	TRBD2	TRBJ2-7	CASSPPGTSALYEQYF	TGTGCCAGCTCACCTCCCGGGACTAGCGCCTTGTACGAGCAGTACTTC
TRBV6-1	few	-	TRBJ2-2	CASRPRYLNTGELFF	TGTGCCAGCAGGCCCCGGTATCTGAACACCGGGGAGCTGTTTTTT
TRBV5-6	-	TRBD1	TRBJ2-3	CASSLPGGLSRGGTQYF	TGTGCCAGCAGCTTACCAGGGGGCTTGTCCCGAGGCGGTACGCAGTATTTT
TRBV7-9	many	-	TRBJ1-1	CAGLQGDTEAFF	TGTGCCGGATTACAGGGTGACACTGAAGCTTTCTTT
TRBV4-2	few	-	TRBJ2-1	CASSPTGVSYNEQFF	TGTGCCAGCAGCCCCACGGGAGTATCGTACAATGAGCAGTTCTTC
TRBV4-3	many	-	TRBJ2-7	CASSQGDSYTYEQYF	TGCGCCAGCAGCCAAGGTGACTCCTACACCTACGAGCAGTACTTC
TRBV5-1	many	TRBD2	TRBJ2-2	CASSLHRLAGAGELFF	TGCGCCAGCAGCTTGCATCGGCTAGCGGGCGCAGGGGAGCTGTTTTTT
TRBV2	few	-	TRBJ2-2	CASSASSTGELFF	TGTGCCAGCAGTGCTTCCAGCACCGGGGAGCTGTTTTTT
TRBV20-1	few	-	TRBJ1-1	CSARDQVQLNTEAFF	TGCAGTGCTAGAGATCAGGTACAGCTGAACACTGAAGCTTTCTTT
TRBV3-1	few	-	TRBJ2-1	CASSQYQHRTLAYDEQFF	TGTGCCAGCAGCCAATATCAACATCGGACACTAGCCTACGATGAGCAGTTCTTC
TRBV20-1	few	-	TRBJ2-2	CSARSAGFRTGELFF	TGCAGTGCTCGCTCAGCCGGGTTCCGTACCGGGGAGCTGTTTTTT
TRBV5-5	once	-	TRBJ2-3	CASSLDLGGYNTQYF	TGTGCCAGCAGCCTGGATCTAGGGGGATATAATACGCAGTATTTT
TRBV7-2	medium-sized	-	TRBJ2-5	CASSKMKETQYF	TGTGCCAGCAGCAAGATGAAAGAGACCCAGTACTTC
TRBV29-1	-	-	TRBJ1-2	CSVAGGYGYTF	TGCAGCGTTGCCGGAGGTTATGGCTACACCTTC
TRBV6-1	once	-	TRBJ1-5	CASSEKGGDIQPQHF	TGTGCCAGCAGTGAGAAAGGGGGGGATATTCAGCCCCAGCATTTT
TRBV25-1	few	TRBD1	TRBJ1-4	CASSGGQRNEKLFF	TGTGCCAGCAGTGGGGGACAGCGAAATGAAAAACTGTTTTTT
TRBV7-2	-	-	TRBJ1-1	CASSLASQGGTEAFF	TGTGCCAGCAGCTTAGCGAGTCAGGGAGGCACTGAAGCTTTCTTT
TRBV7-2	-	-	TRBJ2-7	CASSLEVTAYEQYF	TGTGCCAGCAGCTTAGAAGTAACCGCCTACGAGCAGTACTTC
TRBV12-3/TRBV12-4	many	TRBD1	TRBJ1-6	CASTLTGNNSPLHF	TGTGCCAGCACCCTGACAGGGAATAATTCACCCCTCCACTTT
TRBV6-5	-	-	TRBJ1-2	CASKRDSNYGYTF	TGTGCCAGCAAGAGGGATAGTAACTATGGCTACACCTTC
TRBV19	-	TRBD1	TRBJ1-2	CASTGRQGNYGYTF	TGTGCCAGTACCGGGAGACAGGGGAACTATGGCTACACCTTC
TRBV5-1	-	-	TRBJ2-5	CASSLGQAEPRTQYF	TGCGCCAGCAGCTTGGGACAGGCAGAACCAAGGACCCAGTACTTC